Sequencing of this T cell receptor (beta chain) was carried out in a study of OX40 agonist ivuxolimab in advanced cancers. This table comes from immunoSEQ multiplex PCR, and its TCRdb copy is limited to in-frame clones, with some not included. The sample yields about 90,000 clones, 75% to 90% seen once. Germline loops: CDR1 SGHRS, CDR2 YFSETQ. Trimming cost V 6 bases and J 1 base; bases outside gene matches: 4. CDR3 length: 14 residues. V gene TRBV5-1 combines with J gene TRBJ2-7; TRBD2 matches 10 bases. The sample consisted of CD4+ or CD8+ T cells sorted from blood, taken in a trial of the OX40 agonist ivuxolimab. The TCR originated in an adult with an advanced solid tumor such as melanoma, head and neck, liver or kidney cancer. CDR3 loop: CASTSGSGSYEQYF. The CDR3 bases are TGCGCCAGCACTAGCGGGAGCGGATCCTACGAGCAGTACTTC.